Listed here is a single TCR beta chain. Its antigen is unidentified. The protocol was immunoSEQ multiplex PCR, while the TCRdb copy is restricted to in-frame clones and leaves out a portion. The repertoire consists of some 140,000 clones, with approximately 86% occurring once and the leading ten covering roughly 2.1%. These data are taken from a study of cytomegalovirus exposure and HLA in healthy donors. Notes on the study in general: Most observed TCR sequences were rare, whereas some public TCRs were detected in many donors.

This CDR3 has 12 residues. Per the germline V gene, CDR1 is MNHNS and CDR2 is SASEGT. The junction had 8 bases not matched to a gene; V was cut back by 6 bases and J by 10 bases. The chain links TRBV6-1 to TRBJ1-1; 7 nucleotides agree with TRBD1. This clonotype originated in a human donor in good health. The sample taken for sequencing was PBMCs. This chain's CDR3 is CASSATGIVAFF. The CDR3 nucleotides are TGTGCCAGCAGCGCGACAGGGATCGTAGCTTTCTTT.